This entry is about one TCR beta chain. Its antigen is undetermined. Assay: immunoSEQ multiplex PCR; the TCRdb copy retains only in-frame clones and omits some. Of some 140,000 clones listed, 75% to 95% are singletons. The record originates from a study of T cell responses to AZD1222 COVID-19 vaccine. V dropped 1 base and J dropped 3; count of bases not matched to a gene: 2. Germline loops: CDR1 SGDLS, CDR2 YYNGEE. The CDR3 has 15 residues. Study-wide findings and caveats: Nearly half of the spike-specific TCRs reportedly recognize variant regions that carry no mutations. AZD1222 recipients seropositive at baseline numbered only six. Repertoire sampling happened only post peak T cell response. A mostly white British donor set with more females was recruited, and clonal diversity was possibly underestimated.

The chain joins TRBV9 to TRBJ2-1, with 9 bases that match TRBD2. The sequences come from peripheral blood, collected on day 0 of AZD1222 vaccination. The sequence was collected from an adult in good health. CDR3 amino acids: CASSVTAGGYNEQFF. The CDR3 nucleotides read TGTGCCAGCAGCGTAACAGCGGGGGGCTACAATGAGCAGTTCTTC.